A selection of T cell receptor beta chains follows, all from one sample in a study of blood T cell repertoires in COVID-19. Data came from immunoSEQ multiplex PCR; TCRdb stores just in-frame clones and leaves some out. Altogether hundreds of thousands of clones are present, 70% to 90% being singletons, with the ten largest covering 3% to 3.5%. Source material: PBMCs or T cells enriched from blood (not recorded which). These receptors were taken from a woman in her forties or fifties in a cohort exposed to, infected with or recovered from COVID-19 (not recorded which). Both conserved end residues are part of each CDR3. The D gene is left open where the match is weak. Size is stated for part of the rows, as once, few or many counts, or as a class when the clone is expanded.

NA	TRBJ1-5	NA	TRBV7-2	TGTGCCAGCAGCTTGGCGCGGGGGCCCCAGCATTTT	CASSLARGPQHF
TRBD2	TRBJ2-5	NA	TRBV2	TGTGCCAGCAGTGGGGAGGGCAGAGAGACCCAGTACTTC	CASSGEGRETQYF
TRBD1	TRBJ1-2	NA	TRBV28	TGTGCCAGCCGATTGGGATCTAGAGGGGGCGGCTATGGCTACACCTTC	CASRLGSRGGGYGYTF
NA	TRBJ1-3	NA	TRBV30	TGTGCCTGGAGCCAAACAGGGTTGGAAAACACCATATATTTT	CAWSQTGLENTIYF
TRBD2	TRBJ2-1	NA	TRBV2	TGTGCCAGCAGTGAAAGCGGGGGGCAGTTCTTC	CASSESGGQFF
NA	TRBJ1-5	NA	TRBV19	TGTGCCAGTACAATCTCGCAGGGGCTCAATCAGCCCCAGCATTTT	CASTISQGLNQPQHF
NA	TRBJ2-1	NA	TRBV28	TGTGCCAGCAGTTTATCGGGAAGCGAGCAGTTCTTC	CASSLSGSEQFF
NA	TRBJ1-1	NA	TRBV6-5	TGTGCCAGCAGCAAAGATCGGGGAGACACTGAAGCTTTCTTT	CASSKDRGDTEAFF
TRBD1	TRBJ2-5	once	TRBV28	TGTGCCTGTGACAGGGGGGAGACCCAGTACTTC	CACDRGETQYF
NA	TRBJ2-1	NA	TRBV29-1	TGCAGCGTGGCGGGGTCCGGCAATGAGCAGTTCTTC	CSVAGSGNEQFF
TRBD1	TRBJ1-2	NA	TRBV30	TGTGCCTGGAGTGTCATGCAGGGGGGAGGCTACACCTTC	CAWSVMQGGGYTF
NA	TRBJ2-5	NA	TRBV6-2/TRBV6-3	TGTGCCAGCAGTTACTCAATCGAGGAAGAGACCCAGTACTTC	CASSYSIEEETQYF
NA	TRBJ2-2	NA	TRBV7-2	TGTGCCAGCAGCTTAGCGGAAGCAGGAACCGGGGAGCTGTTTTTT	CASSLAEAGTGELFF
TRBD2	TRBJ2-1	NA	TRBV4-2	TGTGCCAGCAGCCAAGACCCCCGGACTAGCGGGGGTCTCATATCACTCTACAATGAGCAGTTCTTC	CASSQDPRTSGGLISLYNEQFF
NA	TRBJ1-2	NA	TRBV3-1/TRBV3-2	TGTGCCAGCAGCCAATCAGGGAGGTCGGTGAGTGGCTACACCTTC	CASSQSGRSVSGYTF
NA	TRBJ2-3	NA	TRBV20-1	TGCAGTGCCCCGACGTGGGAGACCTGTCACTTT	CSAPTWETCHF
TRBD2	TRBJ2-5	once	TRBV7-2	TGTGCCAGCAGCCAGGAGAGCGGGGGAGGGACCCAGTACTTC	CASSQESGGGTQYF
TRBD1	TRBJ1-1	NA	TRBV14	TGTGCCAGCAGCCAAGAACGGACAGGGGAAGCTTTCTTT	CASSQERTGEAFF
TRBD1	TRBJ1-5	NA	TRBV18	TGTGCCAGCTCACCAGGACAGGGGGAAGGCAATCAGCCCCAGCATTTT	CASSPGQGEGNQPQHF
TRBD1	TRBJ2-2	NA	TRBV9	TGTGCCAGCGCCCCCCCCAGGACAGGGATAAACACCGGGGAGCTGTTTTTT	CASAPPRTGINTGELFF
TRBD1	TRBJ2-5	NA	TRBV5-1	TGCGCCAGCAGCTCTCATGACAGGGAAGAAGAGACCCAGTACTTC	CASSSHDREEETQYF
TRBD1	TRBJ1-5	NA	TRBV6-2/TRBV6-3	TGTGCCAGCAGCCCCGGGACAGACTCTAGCCAGCCCCAGCATTTT	CASSPGTDSSQPQHF
TRBD1	TRBJ1-2	many	TRBV5-4	TGTGCCAGCAGCTTGGGAGACAGGGAGAACTATGGCTACACCTTC	CASSLGDRENYGYTF
NA	TRBJ2-2	NA	TRBV28	TGTGCCAGCAGTCTCTCTACAGGGACCGGGGAGCTGTTTTTT	CASSLSTGTGELFF
TRBD2	TRBJ2-5	NA	TRBV4-3	TGCGCCAGCAGCCAAGACGGGGGGGTAGAGACCCAGTACTTC	CASSQDGGVETQYF
TRBD1	TRBJ1-1	NA	TRBV4-3	TGCGCCAGCAGCCTAGGCAGGGGGACTGAAGCTTTCTTT	CASSLGRGTEAFF
NA	TRBJ1-2	NA	TRBV7-2	TGTGCCAGCAGCTTAACGGCGGGGGGAGTTGGCTACACCTTC	CASSLTAGGVGYTF
NA	TRBJ1-2	NA	TRBV15	TGTGCCACCAGCAAAGGGAGCGATGGCTACACCTTC	CATSKGSDGYTF
NA	TRBJ1-1	NA	TRBV18	TGTGCCAGCTCACCAAAACAGGGCTCCACTGAAGCTTTCTTT	CASSPKQGSTEAFF
TRBD1	TRBJ1-3	NA	TRBV4-2	TGTGCCAGCAGTTATACCATCGGGACAGGGGCCGGAAACACCATATATTTT	CASSYTIGTGAGNTIYF
NA	TRBJ1-6	once	TRBV28	TGTGCCAGCAGGTGGATGGGGAGCTCCTATAATTCACCCCTCCACTTT	CASRWMGSSYNSPLHF